The 22 T cell receptor beta chains listed next were all sequenced from one sample in a study of blood T cell repertoires in COVID-19. Sequencing used immunoSEQ multiplex PCR; TCRdb keeps in-frame clones, though not all of them. The sample includes about 47,000 clones, 87% of them seen just once. The sample comprised peripheral blood. The receptors derive from a man aged 60-69 years with active COVID-19.

This chain joins TRBV18 and TRBJ2-1; unclear D gene. The CDR3 spans 12 residues. The V end lost 3 bases, the J end lost 5 bases, and 5 bases lay between the germline ends. Per the germline V gene, CDR1 is KGHSH and CDR2 is LQKENI. For the CDR3, the DNA is TGTGCCAGCTCACCCCCCGACAATGAGCAGTTCTTC. The encoded protein is CASSPPDNEQFF.

V and J are TRBV6-5 and TRBJ2-3; TRBD2 aligns across 9 bases. V gave up 4 bases and J gave up 2 bases; unmatched junction bases: 7. CDR1 is MNHEY and CDR2 is SVGAGI in the germline V gene. This CDR3 has 16 amino acids. CDR3 residues: CASSFSTSGNTDTQYF. The CDR3 DNA reads as TGTGCCAGCAGTTTCTCGACTAGCGGTAACACAGATACGCAGTATTTT.

This chain joins TRBV5-1 and TRBJ2-3; 12 bases are shared with TRBD2. The germline gives CDR1 SGHRS, CDR2 YFSETQ. With V trimmed by 0 bases and J by 7 bases, 6 bases remained unmatched. This CDR3 is 16 amino acids long. The CDR3 sequence: CASSLAKGLAGYTQYF. The DNA for the CDR3 is TGCGCCAGCAGCTTGGCCAAGGGACTAGCGGGCTATACGCAGTATTTT.

The chain is built from TRBV12-3 or TRBV12-4 and TRBJ2-3, with no clear D. The CDR3 totals 13 residues. V was shortened by 1 base and J by 9 bases, with 11 bases between the two germline ends. This chain's CDR3 is CASSLGRQATQYF. Written as DNA, the CDR3 is TGTGCCAGCAGTTTAGGACGGCAGGCCACGCAGTATTTT.

V is TRBV6-5 and J is TRBJ2-7, with 7 nucleotides matching TRBD1. CDR1 is MNHEY and CDR2 is SVGAGI in the germline V gene. CDR3 length equals 16 residues. The J segment lost 0 bases and the V segment lost 0 bases, leaving 5 bases of the junction unmatched. CDR3 nucleotide sequence: TGTGCCAGCAGTTACTCCCCGACAGGGACCTCCTACGAGCAGTACTTC. Encoded protein: CASSYSPTGTSYEQYF.

In its sample, this clone was seen many times. The rearrangement links TRBV2 to TRBJ1-6; D ambiguous. CDR1 is SNHLY, CDR2 FYNNEI, per germline. This CDR3 region has 11 residues. Trimming left V 7 bases short and J 9 bases short, with 7 bases between. The CDR3 nucleotides are TGTGCCAGCACCTACGCTTCACCCCTCCACTTT. Translating gives CASTYASPLHF.

The CDR3 nucleotides are TGTGCCAGCAGCCCCGTTCACAGGAACACTGAAGCTTTCTTT. Amino acid sequence: CASSPVHRNTEAFF. The chain couples TRBV7-9 to TRBJ1-1; D uncertain. V lost 5 bases and J lost 1, with 11 bases in between. Per germline, CDR1 SEHNR and CDR2 FQNEAQ (reference sequence). The CDR3 loop spans 14 amino acids. The complete variable domain, with remaining parts taken from reference TRBV7-9 and TRBJ1-1, reads DTGVSQNPRHKITKRGQNVTFRCDPISEHNRLYWYRQTLGQGPEFLTYFQNEAQLEKSRLLSDRFSAERPKGSFSTLEIQRTEQGDSAMYLCASSPVHRNTEAFFGQGTRLTVV.

V is TRBV24-1 and J is TRBJ2-3, with D tentatively TRBD2 (5 bases). The germline CDR1 and CDR2 sequences are KGHDR and SFDVKD. V shed 4 bases and J shed 2 bases, with 9 bases lying between them. CDR3 length: 14 residues. CDR3 sequence reads: CATSDSDFTDTQYF. In DNA, the CDR3 is TGTGCCACCAGTGACTCGGACTTCACAGATACGCAGTATTTT.

The chain joins TRBV6-1 to TRBJ1-4, with TRBD1 matching over 11 bases. Germline V gene data show CDR1 as MNHNS and CDR2 as SASEGT. The CDR3 covers 16 residues. V trimming: 4 bases; J trimming: 5 bases; junction bases outside the gene matches: 6. The CDR3 DNA reads TGTGCCAGCAGTGCGGGGACAGGGGGTTACAATGAAAAACTGTTTTTT. This codes for CASSAGTGGYNEKLFF.

The chain recombines TRBV6-5 with TRBJ2-5; possible D gene TRBD1, 6 bases. The CDR3 spans 14 residues. The germline V and J ends were trimmed by 7 bases and 10 bases, with 22 bases remaining between them. The germline CDR1 and CDR2 sequences are MNHEY and SVGAGI. CDR3 protein: CASKALGTQVIQYF. The CDR3 DNA sequence: TGTGCCAGCAAGGCTTTAGGGACACAAGTGATCCAGTACTTC.

This sequence joins TRBV6-1 and TRBJ2-3; the D gene is possibly TRBD1 (6 bases). CDR1 and CDR2 (germline): MNHNS, SASEGT. V gave up 1 base and J gave up 1 base, with 15 bases separating them. The CDR3 has 17 amino acids. The CDR3, as DNA: TGTGCCAGCAGTGAAGGCGGCAGGGGACGAGGCACAGATACGCAGTATTTT. Amino acids: CASSEGGRGRGTDTQYF.

V gene TRBV29-1 combines with J gene TRBJ1-2; a possible D gene is TRBD1 (5 bases). Germline V gene sequence: CDR1 SQVTM, CDR2 ANQGSEA. The CDR3 consists of 14 residues. V gave up 4 bases and J gave up 7 bases, with 19 bases separating them. CDR3 residues: CSVGVGVRGSGYTF. DNA for the CDR3: TGCAGCGTTGGGGTAGGGGTAAGGGGTAGTGGCTACACCTTC.

V usage is TRBV28 and J usage is TRBJ2-7, with 7 nucleotides matching TRBD2. This CDR3 is 14 amino acids long. From germline, CDR1 is MDHEN and CDR2 SYDVKM. Losses at the gene ends were 7 bases for V and 6 bases for J; bases not matched to a gene: 12. The CDR3 DNA reads TGTGCCAGCACCAAGGGTGGGGGGGTGGTCGAGCAGTACTTC. It encodes CASTKGGGVVEQYF.

The V call is TRBV29-1, the J call TRBJ2-3; unclear D gene. Trimming shortened V by 2 bases and J by 2 bases, and 5 bases separated the two germline ends. CDR3 length: 12 residues. Germline assignment: CDR1 SQVTM and CDR2 ANQGSEA. The CDR3 sequence is CSVEQSTDTQYF. The CDR3 DNA sequence: TGCAGCGTTGAACAGTCCACAGATACGCAGTATTTT.

The chain recombines TRBV24-1 with TRBJ1-5; 7 bases fit TRBD1. Germline values: CDR1 KGHDR, CDR2 SFDVKD. This CDR3 comprises 15 residues. The V segment lost 5 bases and the J segment 7 bases; nucleotides outside the gene matches: 10. The CDR3 nucleotides are TGTGCCACCAGTGGCCACCGGGACAGAATCCAGCCCCAGCATTTT. Translating it yields CATSGHRDRIQPQHF.

The chain links TRBV28 to TRBJ2-7; 11 bases fit TRBD2. The CDR3 runs to 16 residues. V lost 2 bases to trimming and J lost 3 bases; unmatched junction nucleotides: 6. Per germline, CDR1 MDHEN and CDR2 SYDVKM. This CDR3 is CASSLLSLAGGYEQYF. The DNA for the CDR3 is TGTGCCAGCAGTTTACTATCCCTAGCGGGAGGCTACGAGCAGTACTTC.

The rearrangement links TRBV4-2 to TRBJ2-2; perhaps TRBD2 as D (6 bases). V was shortened by 0 bases and J by 4 bases, with 9 bases between the two germline ends. The germline gives CDR1 LGHNA, CDR2 YNFKEQ. The CDR3 contains 15 residues. The CDR3, as DNA: TGTGCCAGCAGCCAAGACTCCGGGGGCACCGGGGAGCTGTTTTTT. The encoded protein is CASSQDSGGTGELFF.

This chain joins TRBV3-1 (or the pseudogene TRBV3-2) and TRBJ2-7; tentatively, D is TRBD1 (6 bases). Germline V gene data show CDR1 as LGHDT and CDR2 as YNNKEL (reference sequence). Trimming removed 4 bases at V and 3 bases at J, with 10 bases between. There are 13 residues in the CDR3. CDR3 in DNA: TGTGCCAGCAGCCGCCAGGGGAACTACGAGCAGTACTTC. Protein sequence: CASSRQGNYEQYF.

The gene calls are TRBV27 and TRBJ1-1; D unresolved. The CDR3 is 16 amino acids. V lost 4 bases and J lost 1, with 16 bases in between. Germline values: CDR1 MNHEY, CDR2 SMNVEV (reference sequence). CDR3 DNA sequence: TGTGCCAGCAGTTCCCCTGCGGGTCCCACGAACACTGAAGCTTTCTTT. Translation gives CASSSPAGPTNTEAFF.

The chain carries TRBV2 and TRBJ1-6; TRBD1 is a possible D gene (5 bases). The ends were cut back, 4 bases at V and 7 bases at J, with 11 bases in the middle. Germline V gene sequence: CDR1 SNHLY, CDR2 FYNNEI. The CDR3 is 14 residues long. CDR3 coding DNA: TGTGCCAGCAGTGTAGGTCCAGGGAATTCACCCCTCCACTTT. It is translated as CASSVGPGNSPLHF. The complete variable domain, with remaining parts taken from reference TRBV2 and TRBJ1-6, reads EPEVTQTPSHQVTQMGQEVILRCVPISNHLYFYWYRQILGQKVEFLVSFYNNEISEKSEIFDDQFSVERPDGSNFTLKIRSTKLEDSAMYFCASSVGPGNSPLHFGNGTRLTVT.

The table lists this clone with a few counts. The rearrangement joins TRBV15 to TRBJ2-7; 7 positions agree with TRBD1. Germline assignment: CDR1 LNHNV and CDR2 YYDKDF (reference sequence). V was clipped by 1 base and J by 1 base; unmatched bases: 1. The CDR3 runs to 14 residues. The CDR3 loop reads CATSRGQGSYEQYF. The CDR3 DNA sequence: TGTGCCACCAGCAGAGGACAGGGATCCTACGAGCAGTACTTC.

The rearrangement joins TRBV6-1 to TRBJ2-5, with D tentatively TRBD1 (5 bases). The CDR3 extends over 14 amino acids. Germline assignment: CDR1 MNHNS and CDR2 SASEGT. With 1 base removed from V and 4 bases from J, the gap between germline ends came to 10 bases. CDR3 amino acids: CASSEGWQGETQYF. The CDR3 nucleotides are TGTGCCAGCAGTGAAGGGTGGCAGGGAGAGACCCAGTACTTC.